What follows are 22 T cell receptor beta chains derived from one specimen sequenced in a study of T cells in Graves' hyperthyroidism and ophthalmopathy. What was amplified from RNA transcripts were TCR beta CDR3 regions. First-round RT-PCR of the TCR CDR3 relied on the HTBI primer set. TCRdb ran MiXCR on the multiplex PCR reads and lists one entry per CDR3 protein. Among 480,000 or so distinct CDR3 sequences, about 46% were seen once, and the ten largest hold roughly 45%. Material for sequencing was peripheral blood or thyroid tissue (not recorded which). The receptor set was obtained from an adult woman with Graves' disease, either hyperthyroidism or ophthalmopathy (not recorded which).

The chain has TRBV7-9 and TRBJ1-6, with D unclear. Germline V gene data show CDR1 as SEHNR and CDR2 as FQNEAQ (reference sequence). V was cut by 5 bases and J by 5 bases, with 16 bases left in between. This CDR3 is 16 amino acids long. CDR3 in amino acids: CASSPAEGLDNSPLHF. In DNA, the CDR3 is TGTGCCAGCAGCCCAGCCGAAGGACTGGATAATTCACCCCTCCACTTT.

The J gene is TRBJ1-4, the V gene TRBV10-3; D unresolved. The CDR3 is 15 amino acids. CDR1 is ENHRY, CDR2 SYGVKD, per germline. CDR3 protein: CATSESAATNEKLFF. The CDR3 DNA reads as TGTGCTACCAGTGAGTCAGCGGCAACTAATGAAAAACTGTTTTTT.

The chain uses TRBV5-1 and TRBJ1-4, with 8 bases lining up with TRBD1. Unmatched junction bases numbered 9, after V lost 0 bases and J lost 8 bases. The CDR3 runs 16 residues. CDR1 and CDR2 from the germline V gene are SGHRS and YFSETQ. The CDR3 DNA is TGCGCCAGCAGCTTGGAGGGCGGCAGGGGGCGCGAAAAACTGTTTTTT. It is translated as CASSLEGGRGREKLFF.

This clonotype was seen many times. This chain links TRBV2 with TRBJ1-4; the match to TRBD1 covers 8 bases. V was pared by 8 bases and J by 8 bases, with 7 bases of the junction left unmatched. CDR3 length: 13 amino acids. Germline V gives CDR1 SNHLY, CDR2 FYNNEI. The chain's CDR3 is CASGGQGREKLFF. The CDR3 region has the DNA TGTGCCAGCGGCGGACAGGGAAGGGAAAAACTGTTTTTT. The full variable domain, with the rest looked up from reference TRBV2 and TRBJ1-4, is EPEVTQTPSHQVTQMGQEVILRCVPISNHLYFYWYRQILGQKVEFLVSFYNNEISEKSEIFDDQFSVERPDGSNFTLKIRSTKLEDSAMYFCASGGQGREKLFFGSGTQLSVL.

Points on this clonotype: A read error may be the cause here, since a much bigger clone is one base away. The chain links TRBV24-1 to TRBJ2-2; D unclear. The CDR3 length is 11 residues. In germline, CDR1 is KGHDR, CDR2 SFDVKD. V was cut by 4 bases and J by 4 bases, with 0 bases left in between. CDR3 loop: CATSDTGELFF. For the CDR3, the DNA is TGTGCCACCAGTGACACCGGGGAGCTGTTTTTT.

Ten or more counts support this clonotype. The CDR3 reads CASSVDQQYQETQYF. In DNA form, the CDR3 reads TGTGCCAGCAGCGTAGATCAGCAGTACCAAGAGACCCAGTACTTC. This chain links TRBV9 with TRBJ2-5; D uncertain. Germline V CDR1 and CDR2: SGDLS, YYNGEE. This CDR3 region has 15 residues. Trimming removed 0 bases at V and 0 bases at J, with 9 bases between.

This clonotype has ten or more counts. The rearrangement uses TRBV9 and TRBJ2-7; TRBD2 might be the D (6 bases). Germline V gene sequence: CDR1 SGDLS, CDR2 YYNGEE. The CDR3 length is 14 residues. V shed 0 bases and J shed 2 bases, with 9 bases lying between them. The chain's CDR3 is CASSVVASAYEQYF. In DNA form, the CDR3 reads TGTGCCAGCAGCGTAGTGGCTAGCGCCTACGAGCAGTACTTC.

This rearrangement joins TRBV7-2 to TRBJ2-5, with D possibly TRBD1 on 5 matching bases. This CDR3 is 17 amino acids long. V lost 0 bases to trimming and J lost 2 bases, with 16 bases between them. Germline CDR1 SGHTA, CDR2 FQGNSA. CDR3 sequence (DNA): TGTGCCAGCAGCTTAGCAGGACACTATAGCAATCAAGAGACCCAGTACTTC. The encoded protein is CASSLAGHYSNQETQYF.

This chain uses TRBV7-3 with TRBJ1-6, with unresolved D. The V and J ends lost 5 bases and 8 bases respectively, with 10 bases between them. This CDR3 has 13 amino acids. The germline CDR1 and CDR2 sequences are SGHTA and FQGTGA. The CDR3 loop is CASSPTVDSPLHF. The CDR3 nucleotides read TGTGCCAGCAGCCCCACTGTGGATTCACCCCTCCACTTT.

This rearrangement joins TRBV14 to TRBJ2-5; D not certain. Deletions cut 2 bases from V and 14 bases from J, with 3 bases between. The CDR3 covers 8 residues. Germline values: CDR1 SGHDN, CDR2 FVKESK. The CDR3: CASSQIYF. CDR3 DNA: TGTGCCAGCAGCCAAATCTACTTC.

This clonotype was counted many times. V is TRBV5-1 and J is TRBJ2-5; D is ambiguous. The germline gives CDR1 SGHRS, CDR2 YFSETQ. The ends were cut back, 0 bases at V and 2 bases at J, with 11 bases in the middle. The CDR3 runs to 15 residues. CDR3 sequence (DNA): TGCGCCAGCAGCTTGGGGGGTTCCCCTCAAGAGACCCAGTACTTC. Translation: CASSLGGSPQETQYF.

This clonotype was seen many times. The J gene is TRBJ2-5, the V gene TRBV5-1; 11 bases agree with TRBD2. This CDR3 has 18 amino acids. Germline V gene data show CDR1 as SGHRS and CDR2 as YFSETQ. J was trimmed by 5 bases and V by 5 bases; bases with no gene match: 17. CDR3 coding DNA: TGCGCCAGCAGATTTCGGACGGGACTAGCGGTAGTGCAGGAGACCCAGTACTTC. It specifies CASRFRTGLAVVQETQYF.

The table lists this clonotype with many counts. The genes are TRBV6-1 and TRBJ2-5, with 12 nucleotides matching TRBD2. The length of the CDR3 is 15 residues. Trimming at V came to 8 bases and at J to 2 bases, leaving 6 bases not matched to a gene. Germline CDR1 and CDR2: MNHNS and SASEGT. The CDR3, as DNA: TGTGCCAGCGTTAGGACTAGCGGGACTCAAGAGACCCAGTACTTC. It encodes CASVRTSGTQETQYF.

This chain links TRBV12-3 or TRBV12-4 with TRBJ1-1; D unresolved. The ends were cut back, 2 bases at V and 8 bases at J, with 9 bases in the middle. The CDR3 loop spans 12 amino acids. CDR3 in amino acids: CASSLWPGEAFF. Written as DNA, the CDR3 is TGTGCCAGCAGTTTATGGCCGGGAGAAGCTTTCTTT.

This clonotype came up many times. The rearrangement uses TRBV7-9 and TRBJ2-6; D is uncertain. The CDR3 contains 14 residues. CDR1 and CDR2 from the germline V gene are SEHNR and FQNEAQ (reference sequence). The ends were cut back, 3 bases at V and 4 bases at J, with 7 bases in the middle. The CDR3 nucleotides are TGTGCCAGCAGCTTCACTTCAGGGGCCAACGTCCTGACTTTC. Translating it yields CASSFTSGANVLTF.

The CDR3 here is CASSWDRGYNEQFF. CDR3 sequence (DNA): TGTGCCAGCTCGTGGGACAGGGGATACAATGAGCAGTTCTTC. This chain joins TRBV12-3 or TRBV12-4 and TRBJ2-1; 10 nucleotides match TRBD1. Losses at the gene ends were 8 bases for V and 4 bases for J; bases not matched to a gene: 5. This CDR3 contains 14 residues.

The gene calls are TRBV6-5 and TRBJ2-5, with TRBD2 matching 8 bases. Germline CDR1 MNHEY, CDR2 SVGAGI. J was trimmed by 5 bases and V by 0 bases; bases with no gene match: 5. CDR3 size: 15 residues. CDR3 residues: CASSYSGGGTETQYF. CDR3 DNA: TGTGCCAGCAGTTACTCGGGCGGGGGGACGGAGACCCAGTACTTC.

J is TRBJ1-2 and V is TRBV25-1; D is uncertain. This CDR3 region has 13 residues. The V gene lost 3 bases and the J gene lost 7 bases, with 12 bases spanning the gap. From germline, CDR1 is MGHDK and CDR2 SYGVNS. The CDR3 region has the DNA TGTGCCAGCAGTGACCCCAGCGAAGTTGGCTACACCTTC. Translating gives CASSDPSEVGYTF.

This clonotype has at least ten counts. The chain is built from TRBV20-1 and TRBJ1-1; 8 nucleotides align to TRBD1. The length of the CDR3 is 13 residues. The V gene end was trimmed by 5 bases and the J gene end by 2 bases; junction bases not matched to a gene: 4. Germline CDR1 DFQATT, CDR2 SNEGSKA (reference sequence). This CDR3 is CSAPTGGNTEAFF. For the CDR3, the DNA is TGCAGTGCTCCCACAGGGGGAAACACTGAAGCTTTCTTT.

This clonotype occurred once. V gene TRBV12-3 or TRBV12-4 combines with J gene TRBJ2-2, with 7 bases identical to TRBD1. V gave up 7 bases and J gave up 5 bases; unmatched junction bases: 7. The CDR3 is 14 amino acids. In nucleotides, the CDR3 is TGTGCCAGCAACCTAGGGGGCTGGACCGGGGAGCTGTTTTTT. This translates into CASNLGGWTGELFF.

The rearrangement links TRBV7-2 to TRBJ2-3; possible D gene TRBD1, 5 bases. Germline V gene data show CDR1 as SGHTA and CDR2 as FQGNSA. V gave up 1 base and J gave up 2 bases, with 7 bases separating them. This CDR3 is built from 14 residues. DNA of the CDR3: TGTGCCAGCAGCTTAGGACAGTTCACAGATACGCAGTATTTT. Its protein is CASSLGQFTDTQYF.

V is TRBV5-1 and J is TRBJ2-2; unclear D gene. CDR3 size: 15 residues. CDR1 and CDR2 (germline): SGHRS, YFSETQ. The V end was cut by 2 bases, the J end by 0 bases, with 8 bases between. Here the CDR3 reads CASSLGQPNTGELFF. DNA for the CDR3: TGCGCCAGCAGCTTAGGGCAGCCGAACACCGGGGAGCTGTTTTTT.